This TCR beta chain was found in a study of blood T cell repertoires in COVID-19. About the research overall: Samples representing acute and convalescent COVID-19 were sourced from the United States, Italy and Spain.

The ends lost 6 bases at V and 9 bases at J; junction bases unmatched: 17. The CDR3 is 16 residues long. The germline V gene encodes CDR1 MNHEY and CDR2 SMNVEV (reference sequence). Original data processing: Estimated nucleated cell counts came from reference gene primer amplification. The repertoire was sequenced with immunoSEQ multiplex PCR; TCRdb's copy has only in-frame clones and lacks some. The DNA was the basis for D and trimming; V, J and clone size are from that table. The data contain 100,000 to 150,000 clones, about 81% of them singletons. This sequence joins TRBV27 and TRBJ1-1; 9 bases agree with TRBD1. The TCR sequence derives from a man aged 25-45 years with COVID-19, enrolled during active disease. Material for sequencing was peripheral blood. In DNA, the CDR3 is TGTGCCAGCAGGAAACAAGGGGGGACAGGGTCTTTTCAAGCTTTCTTT. It encodes CASRKQGGTGSFQAFF.